This TCR beta chain was sequenced for a study of T cells expressing NK-cell markers. The study's findings and limits: The study found dominant NKG2C+ clonotypes at about 1.0-8% of CD8+ T cells in about six donors.

Germline V gene lookup returns CDR1 SGHNT and CDR2 YENEEA. This CDR3 contains 17 residues. TCR beta cDNA was generated via 5'RACE template switching incorporating UMIs. TCRdb reprocessed the 5' RACE reads and reports one entry per CDR3 protein, with no DNA. The table for this sample gives approximately 440,000 distinct CDR3 sequences. Turning to this clonotype: What it binds is not known.

J is TRBJ1-1 and V is TRBV11-3; as DNA is missing, the TRBD1 call by TCRdb cannot be tested. This sequence was found in a woman in her fifties or sixties in good health. The sequenced sample consisted of blood T cells: a sorted CD56 or NKG2C T cell subset, CD4+ or CD8+ T cells, or bulk PBMC T cells (not recorded which). The CDR3 loop reads CASSLDRVRQGNTEAFF. The variable domain in full, with the rest retrieved from reference TRBV11-3 and TRBJ1-1, is EAGVVQSPRYKIIEKKQPVAFWCNPISGHNTLYWYLQNLGQGPELLIRYENEEAVDDSQLPKDRFSAERLKGVDSTLKIQPAELGDSAVYLCASSLDRVRQGNTEAFFGQGTRLTVV.